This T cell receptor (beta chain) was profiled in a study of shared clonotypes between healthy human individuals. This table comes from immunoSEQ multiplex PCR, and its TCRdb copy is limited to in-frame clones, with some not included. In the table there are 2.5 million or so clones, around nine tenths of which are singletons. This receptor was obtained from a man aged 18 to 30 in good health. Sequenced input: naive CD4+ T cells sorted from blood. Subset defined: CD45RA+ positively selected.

The CDR3 sequence: CASSLDGGAGSGNTIYF. The DNA for the CDR3 is TGCGCCAGCAGCTTGGATGGAGGGGCCGGCTCTGGAAACACCATATATTTT. The chain uses TRBV5-1 and TRBJ1-3, with TRBD1 as a possible D gene (5 bases). The V and J ends lost 0 bases and 0 bases respectively, with 13 bases between them. Germline CDR1 and CDR2: SGHRS and YFSETQ. This CDR3 is built from 17 residues.